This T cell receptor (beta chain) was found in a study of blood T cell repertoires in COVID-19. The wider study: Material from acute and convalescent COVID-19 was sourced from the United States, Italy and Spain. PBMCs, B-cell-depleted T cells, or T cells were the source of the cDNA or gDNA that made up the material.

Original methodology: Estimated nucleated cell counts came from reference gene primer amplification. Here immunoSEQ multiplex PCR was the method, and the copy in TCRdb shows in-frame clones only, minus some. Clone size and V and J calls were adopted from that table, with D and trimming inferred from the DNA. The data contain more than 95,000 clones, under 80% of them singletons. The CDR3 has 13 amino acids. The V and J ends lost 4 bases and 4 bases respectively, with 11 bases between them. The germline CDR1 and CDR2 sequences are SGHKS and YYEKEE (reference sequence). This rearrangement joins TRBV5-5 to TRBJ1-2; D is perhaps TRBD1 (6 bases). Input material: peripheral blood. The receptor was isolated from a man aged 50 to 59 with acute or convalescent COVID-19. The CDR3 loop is CASSPGAIYGYTF. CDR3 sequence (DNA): TGTGCCAGCAGCCCAGGGGCCATCTATGGCTACACCTTC.